This TCR beta chain was identified during a study of IL-32 and malignant T cell survival in cutaneous lymphoma (dated by TCRdb to about 2021). At the level of the whole study: High-throughput TCR sequencing tested whether surviving TCR Vbeta+ T cells in IL-32 cultures were the malignant clone rather than benign T cells sharing that Vbeta. Samples from a couple of CTCL donors were studied by high-throughput TCR sequencing, and IL-32beta was confirmed to support malignant T cell survival in vitro.

For this clone: The target of this receptor is not known. No much larger clone exists at a distance of one base, and base qualities are not known.

Blood samples were obtained from patients with leukemic cutaneous T cell lymphoma (Sezary syndrome) who were treated at a US cutaneous lymphoma program. Ficoll centrifugation was used to isolate peripheral blood mononuclear cells from the patients' blood. The investigation overall reported the following: IL-32beta appeared to promote malignant T cell survival in vitro by inducing large CD14+ antigen-presenting cells that lowered apoptosis. According to TCR sequencing, the TCRs of malignant T cells persisted after in vitro culture with IL-32beta. The exact culture duration for the TCR-sequenced samples was not stated in the methods. The kinetics of enhanced malignant T cell survival in culture varied somewhat between CTCL blood donors.

Genomic DNA was extracted with the QIAamp DNA Mini kit and was profiled by immunoSEQ with about 100-450 ng of DNA template. Drawn from immuneACCESS, this table holds only the in-frame rearrangements with V and J called that TCRdb kept. Clones are partly lost; checked studies trace under half to an unresolved V gene and leave the rest unexplained. The sample table holds 2,000 to 2,500 clones, of which more than 75% were seen once. Around 53% of the sample is taken by the ten largest. As encoded in the germline V gene, CDR1 is SGHRS while CDR2 is YFSETQ. The V end loses 4 bases and the J end loses 4 bases, and a stretch of 14 bases separates them. The CDR3 contains 14 residues, cysteine and phenylalanine counted. Just CDR3 DNA is preserved here, 42 bases in frame from base 1.

This sequence originates from a human donor with cutaneous T cell lymphoma. The sequence is built from TRBV5-1 and TRBJ1-2; the D segment could be TRBD1, given 6 matching bases. Specimen: blood, collected on day 0. The CDR3 here reads CASSREEDSYGYTF. The DNA sequence is as follows: TGCGCCAGCAGCCGTGAAGAGGACAGCTATGGCTACACCTTC.